Listed below are T cell receptor beta chains from one sample, sequenced in a study of blood T cell repertoires in COVID-19. Sequencing was performed with immunoSEQ multiplex PCR; in TCRdb, only in-frame clones are kept and a portion is missing. Of over 200,000 clones in the sample, roughly 76% were seen once. The sequenced sample consisted of peripheral blood. These receptor sequences come from a human donor in a cohort sampled during active COVID-19. Both conserved end residues are part of each CDR3. D genes are given only for firm matches. Expanded clones are given a class, and other clones once, few, many or no size at all.

abundance | j_gene | v_gene | d_gene | CDR3nt | CDR3aa
NA | TRBJ2-7 | TRBV19 | TRBD2 | TGTGCCAGTAGTACCACCGGGACTAGCGCGACCTACGAGCAGTACTTC | CASSTTGTSATYEQYF
NA | TRBJ2-6 | TRBV5-4 | NA | TGTGCCAGCAGCGGGGGACAAGCTGGGGCCAACGTCCTGACTTTC | CASSGGQAGANVLTF
NA | TRBJ1-5 | TRBV19 | TRBD1 | TGTGCCAGTAGTGGACGTAGGGGGCGGGATCAGCCCCAGCATTTT | CASSGRRGRDQPQHF
NA | TRBJ2-7 | TRBV6-5 | NA | TGTGCCAGCAGTATAAACATCGTCTACGAGCAGTACTTC | CASSINIVYEQYF
NA | TRBJ2-1 | TRBV7-2 | TRBD1 | TGTGCCAGCAGCCTACAGGGGGCCCTCTACAATGAGCAGTTCTTC | CASSLQGALYNEQFF
once | TRBJ1-1 | TRBV18 | TRBD1 | TGTGCCAGCTCTCTACAGGGGGCCCTCACTGAAGCTTTCTTT | CASSLQGALTEAFF
few | TRBJ2-2 | TRBV27 | NA | TGTGCCAGCAGGCTAGCGACCTGGAACACCGGGGAGCTGTTTTTT | CASRLATWNTGELFF
NA | TRBJ1-5 | TRBV30 | NA | TGTGCCTGGAGTGAGATTAGAGGAAGAAGCAATCAGCCCCAGCATTTT | CAWSEIRGRSNQPQHF
medium-sized | TRBJ2-7 | TRBV28 | TRBD2 | TGTGCCAGCAGTTTATCTGTGGGAGGGCCCTACGAGCAGTACTTC | CASSLSVGGPYEQYF
NA | TRBJ1-2 | TRBV3-1/TRBV3-2 | TRBD1 | TGTGCCAGCAGCAAAAGGGACAGGGATTATGGCTACACCTTC | CASSKRDRDYGYTF
NA | TRBJ2-5 | TRBV28 | TRBD1 | TGTGCCAGCAGAAGAACAGGGGGCTCTTGGGAGACCCAGTACTTC | CASRRTGGSWETQYF
few | TRBJ1-2 | TRBV2 | TRBD1 | TGTGCCAGCACCGCCCAGACAGGGTACGGCTATGGCTACACCTTC | CASTAQTGYGYGYTF
NA | TRBJ1-5 | TRBV24-1 | NA | TGTGCCACCAGTGACCCGCGGGGGAACAATCAGCCCCAGCATTTT | CATSDPRGNNQPQHF
NA | TRBJ1-2 | TRBV7-9 | NA | TGTGCCAGCAGCCCCCCGGGACAAAACTATGGCTACACCTTC | CASSPPGQNYGYTF
few | TRBJ1-3 | TRBV2 | NA | TGTGCCAGCAGCATAACCAGATCTGGAAACACCATATATTTT | CASSITRSGNTIYF
NA | TRBJ2-7 | TRBV18 | TRBD1 | TGTGCCAGCTCACCACCGGGACAGGGGGTTGAGCAGTACTTC | CASSPPGQGVEQYF
NA | TRBJ2-2 | TRBV10-3 | NA | TGTGCCATCAGTGCGTTCAACACCGGGGAGCTGTTTTTT | CAISAFNTGELFF
NA | TRBJ1-3 | TRBV24-1 | NA | TGTGCCACCAGTGACGGGTTCAGCTCTGGAAACACCATATATTTT | CATSDGFSSGNTIYF
NA | TRBJ2-5 | TRBV7-9 | NA | TGTGCCAGCAGCTTGGGTACGGGTTTCGGAGAGACCCAGTACTTC | CASSLGTGFGETQYF
NA | TRBJ2-5 | TRBV4-2 | TRBD1 | TGTGCCAGCAGCCCCGGAACAGGGGGGAACCAAGAGACCCAGTACTTC | CASSPGTGGNQETQYF
NA | TRBJ2-3 | TRBV30 | NA | TGTGCCTGGAGCAATCCCCCGGGGGCGCAGTATTTT | CAWSNPPGAQYF
NA | TRBJ1-5 | TRBV28 | NA | TGTGCCAGCAGTTTCGGTGGGGCTAGTCAGCCCCAGCATTTT | CASSFGGASQPQHF
NA | TRBJ1-5 | TRBV6-2/TRBV6-3 | NA | TGTGCCAGCAGTTACTCCTACCTCCTCAATCAGCCCCAGCATTTT | CASSYSYLLNQPQHF
once | TRBJ2-1 | TRBV7-2 | NA | TGTGCCAGCAGCTTCCAGGACGGACTGAATGAGCAGTTCTTC | CASSFQDGLNEQFF
NA | TRBJ2-1 | TRBV6-1 | TRBD2 | TGTGCCAGCAGTGGGCTGACTAGCGGAGGGGTTCATGAGCAGTTCTTC | CASSGLTSGGVHEQFF
NA | TRBJ1-3 | TRBV7-2 | TRBD1 | TGTGCCAGCAGCCCTCGGACAGGGATGGTTGGTGGAAACACCATATATTTT | CASSPRTGMVGGNTIYF
NA | TRBJ2-3 | TRBV24-1 | TRBD2 | TGTGCCACCAGTGAGTGGACTAGCGGAAGACGCACAGATACGCAGTATTTT | CATSEWTSGRRTDTQYF
NA | TRBJ2-7 | TRBV30 | NA | TGTGCCTGGAGGACTCCGAGCTCCTACGAGCAGTACTTC | CAWRTPSSYEQYF
NA | TRBJ1-4 | TRBV28 | TRBD1 | TGTGCCAGCAGTTTGCCCGGGACAGGGGGATGGACTAATGAAAAACTGTTTTTT | CASSLPGTGGWTNEKLFF
NA | TRBJ1-4 | TRBV7-9 | NA | TGTGCCAGCAGCTTAGCGCGCAAGAGAACTAATGAAAAACTGTTTTTT | CASSLARKRTNEKLFF
once | TRBJ1-1 | TRBV18 | TRBD1 | TGTGCCAGTCGGGACAGAATGAACACTGAAGCTTTCTTT | CASRDRMNTEAFF
NA | TRBJ2-5 | TRBV20-1 | TRBD2 | TGCAGTGCTAGTCTAGCGGGAGGGCCGGGGGAGACCCAGTACTTC | CSASLAGGPGETQYF
NA | TRBJ1-5 | TRBV24-1 | TRBD1 | TGTGCCACCAGGGGGACAGGGGGCAATCAGCCCCAGCATTTT | CATRGTGGNQPQHF
NA | TRBJ1-3 | TRBV18 | NA | TGTGCCAGCTCACCAACTGATTTCTCTGGAAACACCATATATTTT | CASSPTDFSGNTIYF
NA | TRBJ1-1 | TRBV28 | NA | TGTGCCAGCAGTTTCCGCTCAGGGGTGGTTGAAGCTTTCTTT | CASSFRSGVVEAFF
NA | TRBJ2-7 | TRBV7-2 | TRBD2 | TGTGCCAGCAGCTCCATAGCGGGAGGTCTCTACGAGCAGTACTTC | CASSSIAGGLYEQYF
NA | TRBJ1-1 | TRBV7-2 | NA | TGTGCCAGCAGCTTCGGCCAGGGAGGTGAAGCTTTCTTT | CASSFGQGGEAFF
NA | TRBJ2-1 | TRBV15 | TRBD2 | TGTGCCACCAGCAGAGTTAGAGGGAGCGGGGCCTACAATGAGCAGTTCTTC | CATSRVRGSGAYNEQFF
few | TRBJ2-7 | TRBV18 | NA | TGTGCCAGCTCACCATTGGGCGGGACGGATACCTACGAGCAGTACTTC | CASSPLGGTDTYEQYF
NA | TRBJ2-7 | TRBV28 | NA | TGTGCCAGCAGTCTCGGGGGTGGGCCCTACGAGCAGTACTTC | CASSLGGGPYEQYF
NA | TRBJ2-3 | TRBV10-3 | NA | TGTGCCATCAGTGAAATGACTCGGGGCACAGATACGCAGTATTTT | CAISEMTRGTDTQYF
many | TRBJ2-7 | TRBV2 | TRBD1 | TGTGCCAGCAGCCTACCGGGACAGCCGCCTTACGAGCAGTACTTC | CASSLPGQPPYEQYF
NA | TRBJ1-6 | TRBV4-3 | NA | TGCGCCAGCAGCCAAGAGGGCAGGGTTGGGTCACCCCTCCACTTT | CASSQEGRVGSPLHF